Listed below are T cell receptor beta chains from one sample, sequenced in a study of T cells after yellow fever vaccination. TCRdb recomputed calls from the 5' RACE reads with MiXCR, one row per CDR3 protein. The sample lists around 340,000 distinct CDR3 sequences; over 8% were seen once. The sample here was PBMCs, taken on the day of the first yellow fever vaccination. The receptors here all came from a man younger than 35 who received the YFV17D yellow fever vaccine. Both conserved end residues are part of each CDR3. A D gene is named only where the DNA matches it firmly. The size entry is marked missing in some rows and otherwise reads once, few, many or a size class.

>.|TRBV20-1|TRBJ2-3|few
TGCAGTGCTAGACCGACGGCGACTAGCACAGATACGCAGTATTTT
CSARPTATSTDTQYF
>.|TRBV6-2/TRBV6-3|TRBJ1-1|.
TGTGCCAGCAGTTACGGGTGGTTGGGCACTGAAGCTTTCTTT
CASSYGWLGTEAFF
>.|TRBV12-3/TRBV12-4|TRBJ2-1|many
TGTGCCAGCAGTTTTGCACAGGTAAATGAGCAGTTCTTC
CASSFAQVNEQFF
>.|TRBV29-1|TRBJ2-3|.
TGCAGCGGCCGTAATTGGGGGGCAGGCACAGATACGCAGTATTTT
CSGRNWGAGTDTQYF
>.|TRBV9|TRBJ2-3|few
TGTGCCAGCAGCGTAGGGACAAGGGAGAGAACAGATACGCAGTATTTT
CASSVGTRERTDTQYF
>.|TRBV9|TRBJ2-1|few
TGTGCCAGCAGCGTAGATCGCGGGGAATACAATGAGCAGTTCTTC
CASSVDRGEYNEQFF
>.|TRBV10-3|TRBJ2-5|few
TGTGCCATCAGTGAGAGGCAGACCTCAGGGGAGACCCAGTACTTC
CAISERQTSGETQYF
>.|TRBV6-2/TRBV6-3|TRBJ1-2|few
TGTGCCAGCAGACGAACAGGTGACAACTATGGCTACACCTTC
CASRRTGDNYGYTF
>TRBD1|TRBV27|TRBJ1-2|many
TGTGCCAGCGGAATCCTGCAGGGACAGGTCAACTATGGCTACACCTTC
CASGILQGQVNYGYTF
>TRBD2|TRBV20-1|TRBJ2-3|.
TGCAGTGCCCCAATAGCGGGGGGCGGGACAGATACGCAGTATTTT
CSAPIAGGGTDTQYF
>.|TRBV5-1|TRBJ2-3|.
TGCGCCAACCCAACGCAGTATTTT
CANPTQYF
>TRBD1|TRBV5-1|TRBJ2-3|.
TGCGCCAGCAGCTTGGGGGACAGGGGTAGAGATACGCAGTATTTT
CASSLGDRGRDTQYF
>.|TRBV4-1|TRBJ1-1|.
TGCGCCAGCAGCCGGGAGACAGCCTCCACTGAAGCTTTCTTT
CASSRETASTEAFF
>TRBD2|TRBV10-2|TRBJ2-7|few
TGCGCCAGCAGACCCGTTCGGGGGGATGGCTCCTACGAGCAGTACTTC
CASRPVRGDGSYEQYF
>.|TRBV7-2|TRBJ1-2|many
TGTGCCAGCAGCTTAGTTGCAGGGGAAAGGGGCTACACCTTC
CASSLVAGERGYTF
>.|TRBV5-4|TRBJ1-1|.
TGTGCCAGCAGCATTTCAGGGCTGAACACTGAAGCTTTCTTT
CASSISGLNTEAFF
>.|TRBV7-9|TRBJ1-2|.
TGTGCCAGCAGCTTGATTGAGGGGCTCCTAATCTATGGCTACACCTTC
CASSLIEGLLIYGYTF
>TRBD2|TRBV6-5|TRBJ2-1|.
TGTGCCAGCAGTTTTTGGGGCGGGGGGGACAATGAGCAGTTCTTC
CASSFWGGGDNEQFF
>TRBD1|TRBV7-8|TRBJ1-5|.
TGTGCCAGCAGCTTACAGACAGGGATCAATCAGCCCCAGCATTTT
CASSLQTGINQPQHF
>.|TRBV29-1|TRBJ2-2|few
TGCAGCGTCCGGACGGATAACACCGGGGAGCTGTTTTTT
CSVRTDNTGELFF
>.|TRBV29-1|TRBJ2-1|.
TGCAGCGTTGGGTTCTCCCCCGGGGATGAGCAGTTCTTC
CSVGFSPGDEQFF
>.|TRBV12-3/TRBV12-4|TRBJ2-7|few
TGTGCCAGCAGCCTTGCCCCTTCGGGGGCCGAGCAGTACTTC
CASSLAPSGAEQYF
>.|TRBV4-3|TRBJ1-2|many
TGCGCCAGCAGCCGCCGATCTGGAGGCTACACCTTC
CASSRRSGGYTF
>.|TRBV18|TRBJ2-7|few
TGTGCCAGCTCACTCGACCTCCTCCCCGAGCAGTACTTC
CASSLDLLPEQYF
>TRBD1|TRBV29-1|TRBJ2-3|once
TGCAGCGTCCTGACAGGGATTTTTGATACGCAGTATTTT
CSVLTGIFDTQYF
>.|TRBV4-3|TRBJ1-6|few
TGCGCCAGCAGCCAAGCGGCCAGGCAGAGCTCCTATAATTCACCCCTCCACTTT
CASSQAARQSSYNSPLHF
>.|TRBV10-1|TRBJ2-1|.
TGCGCCAGCACCTGGGACTCGAAAGTTAATGAGCAGTTCTTC
CASTWDSKVNEQFF
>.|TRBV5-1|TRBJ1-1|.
TGCGCCAGCAGCTTGGAGGCAGCGGACACTGAAGCTTTCTTT
CASSLEAADTEAFF
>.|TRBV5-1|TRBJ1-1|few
TGCGCCAGCAGCCCCTGGGGGGCGAACACTGAAGCTTTCTTT
CASSPWGANTEAFF
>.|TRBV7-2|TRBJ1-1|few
TGTGCCAGCAGCCCCAGGTTCCTGAACACTGAAGCTTTCTTT
CASSPRFLNTEAFF
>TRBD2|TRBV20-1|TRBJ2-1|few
TGCAGTGCTCTTAGCGGGGGGGATTACAATGAGCAGTTCTTC
CSALSGGDYNEQFF
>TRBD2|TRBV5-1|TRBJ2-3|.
TGCGCCAGCAGCTTGGTCGGACTAGTACCTTCGGATACGCAGTATTTT
CASSLVGLVPSDTQYF
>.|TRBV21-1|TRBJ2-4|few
TGTGCCAGCAGCCGACGGGACAGTTGGTTCCAGTACTTC
CASSRRDSWFQYF
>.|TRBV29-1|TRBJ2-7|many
TGCAGCGTTGAGACCGGGGAGGTTTACGAGCAGTACTTC
CSVETGEVYEQYF
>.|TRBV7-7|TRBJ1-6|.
TGTGCTAGCAGCTTCAACATTAATTCACCCCTCCACTTT
CASSFNINSPLHF
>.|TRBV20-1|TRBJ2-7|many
TGCAGTGCTAGGGACCTTGACGAGCAGTACTTC
CSARDLDEQYF
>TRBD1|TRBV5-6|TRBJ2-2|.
TGTGCCAGCAGCCATGGACAGGTTCAAGGGGAGCTGTTTTTT
CASSHGQVQGELFF
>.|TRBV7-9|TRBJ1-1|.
TGTGCCAGCAGCCCCCCCCAGGCGGGGGAAGCTTTCTTT
CASSPPQAGEAFF
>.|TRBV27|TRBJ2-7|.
TGTGCCAGCGCATCCATCCGGGGCCCTAGGTGGCAGTACTTC
CASASIRGPRWQYF
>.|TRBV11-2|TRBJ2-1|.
TGTGCCAGCGGAGCGCTGCGGAATGAGCAGTTCTTC
CASGALRNEQFF
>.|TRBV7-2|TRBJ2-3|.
TGTGCCAGCAGGTCTGGGGGCGGAGATACGCAGTATTTT
CASRSGGGDTQYF
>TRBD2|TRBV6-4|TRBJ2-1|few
TGTGCCACCTATCTAGCGGGGGCACCCGAAGAGCAGTTCTTC
CATYLAGAPEEQFF
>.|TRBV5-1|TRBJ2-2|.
TGCGCCAGCAGCCAGACTAACAGGGAAACCGGGGAGCTGTTTTTT
CASSQTNRETGELFF
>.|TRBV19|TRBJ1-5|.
TGTGCCAGTGGTGGGGTGGTGGCCAGAGACAATCAGCCCCAGCATTTT
CASGGVVARDNQPQHF
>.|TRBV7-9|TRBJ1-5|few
TGTGCCAGCAGCTTAGCGCATAATCAGCCCCAGCATTTT
CASSLAHNQPQHF
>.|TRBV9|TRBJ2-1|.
TGTGCCAGCAGCCCAGGCGGGGATTACAATGAGCAGTTCTTC
CASSPGGDYNEQFF
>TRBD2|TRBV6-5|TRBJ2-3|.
TGTGCCAGCAGTTACAAGTTTGCTAGCGGGGGAGATACGCAGTATTTT
CASSYKFASGGDTQYF
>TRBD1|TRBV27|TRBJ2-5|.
TGTGCCAGCAGTTTATCCGGGACAGGGACAGACGAGACCCAGTACTTC
CASSLSGTGTDETQYF
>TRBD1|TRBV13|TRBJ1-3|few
TGTGCCAGCAGCATATTTGGACAGGACTCTGGAAACACCATATATTTT
CASSIFGQDSGNTIYF
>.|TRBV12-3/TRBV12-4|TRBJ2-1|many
TGTGCCAGCAGTTTAGGGGGCAAGGATGAGCAGTTCTTC
CASSLGGKDEQFF
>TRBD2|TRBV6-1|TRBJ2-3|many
TGTGCCAGCAAGGCTAGCGGGGGTGCCGATACGCAGTATTTT
CASKASGGADTQYF
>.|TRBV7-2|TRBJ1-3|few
TGTGCCAGCACCCCCGGCTCTGGAAACACCATATATTTT
CASTPGSGNTIYF
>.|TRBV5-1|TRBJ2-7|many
TGCGCCAGCAGCACAGGGCCGTCCTACGAGCAGTACTTC
CASSTGPSYEQYF